The entry below gives a single T cell receptor beta chain sequence along with its context. TCRdb re-called the PCR reads with MiXCR, one entry per CDR3 protein. The repertoire holds around 460,000 distinct CDR3 sequences, with less than 30% as singletons. Germline values: CDR1 LNHDA, CDR2 SQIVND (reference sequence). The ends lost 6 bases at V and 8 bases at J; junction bases unmatched: 7. This CDR3 spans 14 amino acids. The data were taken from a study of molecular identifiers for immune sequencing clone quantification. Sequencing was performed on naive CD8+ T cells from blood, with Jurkat cell RNA spiked in. The sample's subset: FACS-sorted CD8+CD4-CCR7+CD45RA+ naive T cells. J is TRBJ2-1 and V is TRBV19; 10 bases match TRBD2. This clonotype originated in a human donor in good health. Some libraries in this study had Jurkat cell RNA spiked in. The CDR3 DNA reads TGTGCCAGTAGCGCTAGCGGGAGAAGTCATGAGCAGTTCTTC. This encodes CASSASGRSHEQFF.